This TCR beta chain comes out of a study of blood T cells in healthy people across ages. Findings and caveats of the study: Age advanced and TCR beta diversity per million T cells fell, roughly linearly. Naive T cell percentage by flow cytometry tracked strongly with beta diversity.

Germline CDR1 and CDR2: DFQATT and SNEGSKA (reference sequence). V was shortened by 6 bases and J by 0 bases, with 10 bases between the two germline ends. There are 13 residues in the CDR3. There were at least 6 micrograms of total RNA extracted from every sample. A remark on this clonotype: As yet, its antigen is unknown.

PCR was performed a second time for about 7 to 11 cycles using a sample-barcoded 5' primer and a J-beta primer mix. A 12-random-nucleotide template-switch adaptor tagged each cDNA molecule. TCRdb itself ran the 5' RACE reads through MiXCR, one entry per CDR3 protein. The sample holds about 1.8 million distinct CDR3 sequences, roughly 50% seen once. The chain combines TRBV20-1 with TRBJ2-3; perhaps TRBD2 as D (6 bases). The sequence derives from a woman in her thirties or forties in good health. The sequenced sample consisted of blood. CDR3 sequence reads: CSASSGSTDTQYF. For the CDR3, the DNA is TGCAGTGCCAGTAGCGGTAGCACAGATACGCAGTATTTT.